This T cell receptor (beta chain) derives from a study of T cell responses to AZD1222 COVID-19 vaccine. The table came from immunoSEQ multiplex PCR; TCRdb's copy has only in-frame clones and leaves some out. The profile shows 46,000 or so clones, 60% to 85% of them singletons. V gave up 3 bases and J gave up 0 bases, with 11 bases separating them. CDR1 MGHDK and CDR2 SYGVNS come from the germline V gene. The CDR3 spans 16 residues. This clone is medium-sized (0.01 to 0.1%) in the sample. The TCR comes from an adult in good health. The chain joins TRBV25-1 to TRBJ1-4, with a weak D call TRBD1 (5 bases). Sequencing was performed on peripheral blood, taken on day 0 of AZD1222 vaccination. CDR3 in DNA: TGTGCCAGCAGTGACGCACAGGCTGCAACTAATGAAAAACTGTTTTTT. It translates to CASSDAQAATNEKLFF.